Listed below are T cell receptor beta chains from one sample, sequenced in a study of lymphopenia after photon versus proton radiotherapy. Sequenced by immunoSEQ multiplex PCR; TCRdb stores in-frame clones only, minus some. The sample includes 55,000 to 70,000 clones, about nine tenths seen only once; the top ten take 2.9%. Sequencing used peripheral blood, obtained from a patient treated with photon-based radiotherapy. These receptor sequences come from a woman in her seventies with pancreatic cancer. Both conserved end residues are part of each CDR3. Each record gives: clone size, CDR3 length, D gene, J gene, V gene, CDR3 DNA, CDR3 protein. The D gene is left open where the match is weak. Not all rows give a size; the values are once, few, many and, for expanded clones, a class.

size: -; length: 17; D: -; J: TRBJ2-4; V: TRBV13; DNA: TGTGCCAGCAGCTTAGGACAAGGGGGGTGGACCAAAAACATTCAGTACTTC; CDR3: CASSLGQGGWTKNIQYF
size: -; length: 15; D: -; J: TRBJ2-7; V: TRBV11-1; DNA: TGTGCCAGCAGCTTTCTTTTAGCGGCTGAATACGAGCAGTACTTC; CDR3: CASSFLLAAEYEQYF
size: -; length: 16; D: -; J: TRBJ2-3; V: TRBV7-2; DNA: TGTGCCAGCAGCTTAGTAGCGCCCACTAGCACAGATACGCAGTATTTT; CDR3: CASSLVAPTSTDTQYF
size: -; length: 13; D: -; J: TRBJ1-2; V: TRBV11-2; DNA: TGTGCCAGCAGTCCCAGCATTGACTATGGCTACACCTTC; CDR3: CASSPSIDYGYTF
size: -; length: 13; D: -; J: TRBJ1-5; V: TRBV19; DNA: TGTGCCAGTACCCCTACTCCCAGTCAGCCCCAGCATTTT; CDR3: CASTPTPSQPQHF
size: -; length: 14; D: TRBD1; J: TRBJ1-1; V: TRBV10-3; DNA: TGTGCCATCAGCTTTTTACAGGGGGCCACTGAAGCTTTCTTT; CDR3: CAISFLQGATEAFF
size: -; length: 15; D: -; J: TRBJ2-1; V: TRBV27; DNA: TGTGCCAGCAGTTTAGTTCGCCTACAGGGTTTTCCTCAGTTCTTC; CDR3: CASSLVRLQGFPQFF
size: -; length: 15; D: -; J: TRBJ2-5; V: TRBV28; DNA: TGTGCCAGCAGTTTATCAACAGTGAGGGGAGAGACCCAGTACTTC; CDR3: CASSLSTVRGETQYF
size: -; length: 17; D: -; J: TRBJ1-1; V: TRBV4-3; DNA: TGCGCCAGCAGCCAAGATTCAGTTAATTCGGGATTTGTTAGAGCTTTCTTT; CDR3: CASSQDSVNSGFVRAFF
size: -; length: 15; D: TRBD2; J: TRBJ2-5; V: TRBV19; DNA: TGTGCCAGCACAAGGACCCGACTAGCGCCAGAGACCCAGTACTTC; CDR3: CASTRTRLAPETQYF
size: -; length: 16; D: -; J: TRBJ2-5; V: TRBV9; DNA: TGTGCCAGCAGCCCTCGGGCCAGCTTAAACCAAGAGACCCAGTACTTC; CDR3: CASSPRASLNQETQYF
size: -; length: 16; D: -; J: TRBJ1-2; V: TRBV2; DNA: TGTGCCAGCAGTGAATCAGGTATCAACCGTCGAGCCGGCTACACCTTC; CDR3: CASSESGINRRAGYTF
size: -; length: 11; D: -; J: TRBJ2-1; V: TRBV11-1; DNA: TGTGCCAGCAGCTTAAGTAATGAGCAGTTCTTC; CDR3: CASSLSNEQFF
size: -; length: 13; D: -; J: TRBJ2-5; V: TRBV2; DNA: TGTGCCAGCAGTGGACTAGGAGGAGAGACCCAGTACTTC; CDR3: CASSGLGGETQYF
size: -; length: 15; D: -; J: TRBJ2-1; V: TRBV5-1; DNA: TGCGCCAGCAGCTTGGGGACTGGCTCCTACAATGAGCAGTTCTTC; CDR3: CASSLGTGSYNEQFF
size: -; length: 14; D: -; J: TRBJ1-2; V: TRBV5-1; DNA: TGCGCCAGCAGCTTGACGGCCACGGCCTATGGCTACACCTTC; CDR3: CASSLTATAYGYTF
size: -; length: 14; D: TRBD1; J: TRBJ1-1; V: TRBV6-6; DNA: TGTGCCAGCAGTTTCGGACAGGGGTGGACTGAAGCTTTCTTT; CDR3: CASSFGQGWTEAFF
size: -; length: 15; D: -; J: TRBJ1-3; V: TRBV5-1; DNA: TGCGCCAGCAGCTTGGCAGGGAGTTCTGGAAACACCATATATTTT; CDR3: CASSLAGSSGNTIYF
size: -; length: 15; D: TRBD1; J: TRBJ2-7; V: TRBV5-1; DNA: TGCGCCAGCAGCGTAGACGGGACAGGGTTCCACGAGCAGTACTTC; CDR3: CASSVDGTGFHEQYF
size: -; length: 10; D: -; J: TRBJ2-3; V: TRBV5-8; DNA: TGTGCCAGCAGCTTGGTAGAGCAGTATTTT; CDR3: CASSLVEQYF
size: -; length: 17; D: -; J: TRBJ1-5; V: TRBV2; DNA: TGTGCCAGCAGTGAGAGAAACATACCAGGCAGACAGCGGCCCCAGCATTTT; CDR3: CASSERNIPGRQRPQHF
size: -; length: 18; D: -; J: TRBJ1-1; V: TRBV5-6; DNA: TGTGCCAGCAGCTTGAGACAAAACCGACAGGCATTAAACACTGAAGCTTTCTTT; CDR3: CASSLRQNRQALNTEAFF
size: -; length: 13; D: TRBD1; J: TRBJ1-5; V: TRBV27; DNA: TGTGCCAGCAGAGACAGGGGCGATCAGCCCCAGCATTTT; CDR3: CASRDRGDQPQHF
size: -; length: 14; D: -; J: TRBJ1-1; V: TRBV28; DNA: TGTGCCAGCAGTGAGGCCCTTGGAGGCACTGAAGCTTTCTTT; CDR3: CASSEALGGTEAFF
size: -; length: 17; D: TRBD1; J: TRBJ1-5; V: TRBV10-3; DNA: TGTGCCATCAGTGATGCACAGGGGGCCCAAAACAATCAGCCCCAGCATTTT; CDR3: CAISDAQGAQNNQPQHF
size: -; length: 13; D: -; J: TRBJ1-2; V: TRBV2; DNA: TGTGCCAGCAGTCAAGATAATAACTATGGCTACACCTTC; CDR3: CASSQDNNYGYTF
size: -; length: 12; D: -; J: TRBJ1-1; V: TRBV6-5; DNA: TGTGCCAGCAGTTATAGTGGGAATGAAGCTTTCTTT; CDR3: CASSYSGNEAFF
size: -; length: 12; D: -; J: TRBJ2-5; V: TRBV10-2; DNA: TGCGCCAGCAGAGGCCTGGTGGAGACCCAGTACTTC; CDR3: CASRGLVETQYF
size: -; length: 15; D: -; J: TRBJ1-4; V: TRBV15; DNA: TGTGCCACCAGCAGAGATCAGGGGTTTAATGAAAAACTGTTTTTT; CDR3: CATSRDQGFNEKLFF
size: -; length: 12; D: -; J: TRBJ2-2; V: TRBV6-4; DNA: TGTGCCAGCCGTAAGGACACCGGGGAGCTGTTTTTT; CDR3: CASRKDTGELFF
size: few; length: 11; D: -; J: TRBJ2-2; V: TRBV7-6; DNA: TGTGCCAGCAGCTTAGCCGGGGAGCTGTTTTTT; CDR3: CASSLAGELFF
size: -; length: 14; D: -; J: TRBJ1-4; V: TRBV19; DNA: TGTGCCAGTAGTATCAGGCAGCCTAATGAAAAACTGTTTTTT; CDR3: CASSIRQPNEKLFF
size: -; length: 16; D: -; J: TRBJ2-3; V: TRBV7-9; DNA: TGTGCCAGCAGCTTAGGGGGCAGCTTAACCACAGATACGCAGTATTTT; CDR3: CASSLGGSLTTDTQYF
size: -; length: 14; D: -; J: TRBJ2-5; V: TRBV5-1; DNA: TGCGCCAGCAGCTTGGGCGGCTGGCAAGAGACCCAGTACTTC; CDR3: CASSLGGWQETQYF
size: -; length: 14; D: -; J: TRBJ2-5; V: TRBV7-5; DNA: TGTGCCAGAAGCTTAAAGGGGTCGTCTAAGACCCAGTACTTC; CDR3: CARSLKGSSKTQYF
size: -; length: 17; D: TRBD1; J: TRBJ2-5; V: TRBV7-8; DNA: TGTGCCAGCAGCTTAGCAGTGTCCCCACAGGGGGCAGAGACCCAGTACTTC; CDR3: CASSLAVSPQGAETQYF
size: -; length: 13; D: -; J: TRBJ1-2; V: TRBV7-9; DNA: TGTGCCAGCAGCTTACAGGCAAACTATGGCTACACCTTC; CDR3: CASSLQANYGYTF
size: -; length: 14; D: -; J: TRBJ1-4; V: TRBV19; DNA: TGTGCCAGTAGCATGGGGGAAGTGTATGAAAAACTGTTTTTT; CDR3: CASSMGEVYEKLFF
size: -; length: 15; D: -; J: TRBJ2-2; V: TRBV11-2; DNA: TGTGCCAGCAGCTTAGTTCACAACAACTTCGGGGAGCTGTTTTTT; CDR3: CASSLVHNNFGELFF
size: few; length: 16; D: TRBD2; J: TRBJ2-1; V: TRBV5-4; DNA: TGTGCCAGCAGCCATAGTAGCGGGAGGGCCTACAATGAGCAGTTCTTC; CDR3: CASSHSSGRAYNEQFF
size: -; length: 17; D: TRBD1; J: TRBJ1-4; V: TRBV27; DNA: TGTGCCAGCAGATTTAACGGTCCAAGGACAGGGGTAGAAAAACTGTTTTTT; CDR3: CASRFNGPRTGVEKLFF
size: -; length: 15; D: TRBD2; J: TRBJ2-1; V: TRBV29-1; DNA: TGCAGCGTTGATGGCGGGACTAGCGGGGTAAATGAGCAGTTCTTC; CDR3: CSVDGGTSGVNEQFF
size: -; length: 16; D: -; J: TRBJ2-3; V: TRBV18; DNA: TGTGCCAGCTCACCACTTAGCGGCGGGAAGACAGATACGCAGTATTTT; CDR3: CASSPLSGGKTDTQYF
size: -; length: 14; D: -; J: TRBJ1-4; V: TRBV7-2; DNA: TGTGCCAGCAGCCTGACGGGGAGTAATGAAAAACTGTTTTTT; CDR3: CASSLTGSNEKLFF
size: -; length: 14; D: -; J: TRBJ1-5; V: TRBV7-2; DNA: TGTGCCAGCAGCTCCGGGTACTCCAATCAGCCCCAGCATTTT; CDR3: CASSSGYSNQPQHF
size: -; length: 14; D: -; J: TRBJ2-1; V: TRBV5-6; DNA: TGTGCCAGCAGCGATGGAGGACTCAGCAATGAGCAGTTCTTC; CDR3: CASSDGGLSNEQFF
size: -; length: 15; D: -; J: TRBJ2-1; V: TRBV6-6; DNA: TGTGCCAGCAGTTACTCGGCCTCCTGGTACAATGAGCAGTTCTTC; CDR3: CASSYSASWYNEQFF
size: -; length: 15; D: TRBD1; J: TRBJ1-5; V: TRBV7-2; DNA: TGTGCCAGCAGCTCCCAGGGGGGCTGGGATCAGCCCCAGCATTTT; CDR3: CASSSQGGWDQPQHF
size: -; length: 14; D: -; J: TRBJ2-2; V: TRBV28; DNA: TGTGCCAGCAGTTTTGGGACCCCTCCCGGGGAGCTGTTTTTT; CDR3: CASSFGTPPGELFF
size: -; length: 14; D: -; J: TRBJ2-1; V: TRBV7-2; DNA: TGTGCCAGCAGCTTACCTCGAAGGGGGGCTGAGCAGTTCTTC; CDR3: CASSLPRRGAEQFF
size: once; length: 14; D: -; J: TRBJ1-4; V: TRBV6-5; DNA: TGTGCCAGCAGAACACAGGGTTATAGGGAAAAACTGTTTTTT; CDR3: CASRTQGYREKLFF
size: -; length: 15; D: -; J: TRBJ1-4; V: TRBV4-2; DNA: TGTGCCAGCAGCCAAGACAGGGGTGGGAATGAAAAACTGTTTTTT; CDR3: CASSQDRGGNEKLFF
size: -; length: 14; D: TRBD1; J: TRBJ2-3; V: TRBV7-8; DNA: TGTGCCAGCAGCTCTCCGGACAGGGCAGATACGCAGTATTTT; CDR3: CASSSPDRADTQYF
size: -; length: 16; D: -; J: TRBJ2-1; V: TRBV11-1; DNA: TGTGCCAGCAGCCATCGTCAGGGAAGGTCCTACAATGAGCAGTTCTTC; CDR3: CASSHRQGRSYNEQFF